This T cell receptor (beta chain) was documented in a study of blood T cells in healthy people across ages. This CDR3 comprises 14 residues. The ends were cut back, 3 bases at V and 1 base at J, with 6 bases in the middle. The V gene's germline CDR1 is MNHEY and CDR2 SVGAGI. Next came a second PCR, run for about 7 to 12 cycles, which used a sample-barcoded 5' primer along with a J-beta primer mix. TCRdb fed the 5' RACE reads into MiXCR, producing one record per CDR3 protein. The table lists some 1.6 million distinct CDR3 sequences, 34% of them singletons, with approximately 10% in the top ten. What was sequenced was blood. V usage is TRBV6-5 and J usage is TRBJ2-2; the D is unclear. The clonotype originates from a woman in her twenties or thirties in good health. The CDR3 spells CASSYVQNTGELFF. The CDR3 region has the DNA TGTGCCAGCAGTTATGTACAGAACACCGGGGAGCTGTTTTTT.